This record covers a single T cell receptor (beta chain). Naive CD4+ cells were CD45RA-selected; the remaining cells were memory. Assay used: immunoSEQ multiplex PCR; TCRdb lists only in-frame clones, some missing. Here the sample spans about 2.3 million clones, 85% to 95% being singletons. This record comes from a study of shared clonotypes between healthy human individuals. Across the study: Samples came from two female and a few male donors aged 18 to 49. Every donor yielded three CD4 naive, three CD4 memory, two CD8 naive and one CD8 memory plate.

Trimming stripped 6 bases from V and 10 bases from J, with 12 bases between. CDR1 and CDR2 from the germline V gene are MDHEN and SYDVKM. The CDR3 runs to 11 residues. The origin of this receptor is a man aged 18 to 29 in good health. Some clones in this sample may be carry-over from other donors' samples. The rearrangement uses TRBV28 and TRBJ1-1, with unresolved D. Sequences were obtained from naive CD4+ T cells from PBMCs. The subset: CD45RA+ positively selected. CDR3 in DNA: TGTGCCAGCAGCCAGGCCTTACCAGCTTTCTTT. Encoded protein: CASSQALPAFF.